This T cell receptor beta chain was obtained from a study of blood T cell repertoires in COVID-19 (dated by TCRdb to about 2020). For context, the study as a whole: Collaborator samples came from the United States, Italy and Spain and covered acute and convalescent phases of COVID-19. The material from the prospective study consisted of cDNA or gDNA derived from T cells, B-cell-depleted T cells, or PBMCs. The dataset comprised deeply sampled blood TCRbeta repertoires from subjects exposed to, actively infected with, or recovered from COVID-19. The repertoires were made available in a free public database intended to serve as a resource for research on the immune response to SARS-CoV-2. Samples were obtained from the ongoing ImmuneRACE study (first 160 participants) and from 1,254 subjects provided by 6 global collaborators. Sample metadata almost always included a de-identified subject ID, COVID-19 status, age in years and sex. HLA class I and class II types, where available, came from metadata supplied by the sample provider rather than from assay-based typing.

The immunoSEQ Assay, a bias-controlled multiplex PCR, was used to amplify TCRbeta CDR3 regions from genomic DNA. Under the source paper's analysis protocol: Within the assay, amplification of reference gene primers was used to estimate how many nucleated cells each sample contained. To quantify the absolute abundance of each unique TCRbeta CDR3 rearrangement, sequence reads were collapsed and filtered. For each sample, productive Simpson clonality was calculated as the square root of Simpson's diversity index across productive rearrangements. This is the immuneACCESS table as TCRdb keeps it, with only in-frame sequences that have V and J called. A part of the clones is gone; compared with another copy, unresolved V genes explain less than half, and the rest is unexplained. The V and J calls and clone size are taken from that table; D and trimming were inferred from the DNA. In this sample the table shows some 340,000 clones, more than 70% of which occur a single time. About 2.7% of the sample belongs to the ten largest clones.

Overall results and qualifications from the work: The amount of clinical and demographic metadata varied by source and participant and was provided uncurated.

The CDR3 goes from the cysteine to the phenylalanine over 12 residues. The DNA shown is the 36-base CDR3, in frame from base 1. Taken from the germline V gene, the CDR1 and CDR2 loops are SGHTA and FQGNSA. Trimming leaves V shorter by 5 bases and J shorter by 5 bases, with the junction holding 1 base beyond the gene matches. This clone was counted a single time. The antigen this receptor binds is unknown. No much larger clonotype is one base removed from it; base qualities were not supplied. Each collaborating institution followed its own protocols to collect whole blood in K2EDTA tubes. For TCRbeta analysis, collaborator samples were shipped as frozen whole blood, as isolated PBMCs, or as DNA extracted from either sample type.

The rearrangement joined TRBV7-2 to TRBJ2-3; TRBD2 agrees with 7 junctional bases. Input material: peripheral blood. The TCR was taken from a man aged 25 to 40 with active or convalescent COVID-19. CDR3 sequence: CASSGGGDTQYF. The DNA sequence reads TGTGCCAGCAGCGGGGGGGGAGATACGCAGTATTTT. The CDR3, completed at both ends by the reference TRBV7-2 and TRBJ2-3 genes, gives the full variable domain GAGVSQSPSNKVTEKGKDVELRCDPISGHTALYWYRQSLGQGLEFLIYFQGNSAPDKSGLPSDRFSAERTGGSVSTLTIQRTQQEDSAVYLCASSGGGDTQYFGPGTRLTVL.